This entry is about one T cell receptor beta chain. Per the original methods: Estimation of nucleated cell counts was performed using reference gene primer amplification. The table came from immunoSEQ multiplex PCR; TCRdb's copy has only in-frame clones and leaves some out. V and J calls and clone size are copied from that table; D and trimming were computed from the DNA. The sample gives under 40,000 clones, roughly 89% of which show up once; 1.5% to 1.7% is in the top ten. This sample is part of a study of blood T cell repertoires in COVID-19. Study context: Sites in the United States, Italy and Spain provided acute and convalescent COVID-19 samples. Sources were T cells, B-cell-depleted T cells, or PBMCs; the material itself was cDNA or gDNA.

The CDR3 spans 15 residues. Germline CDR1 and CDR2: MNHEY and SVGAGI. V was pared by 6 bases and J by 7 bases, with 12 bases of the junction left unmatched. The rearrangement joins TRBV6-5 to TRBJ2-7; 10 nucleotides agree with TRBD2. This clonotype originated in a man aged 60 to 69 with active COVID-19. The sample comprised peripheral blood. CDR3 region: CASRRETSGLGEQYF. The CDR3 DNA is TGTGCCAGCAGGCGAGAGACTAGCGGGCTGGGGGAGCAGTACTTC.